Listed here are 32 T cell receptor beta chains from one sample, sequenced in a study of metastatic and nonmetastatic thyroid tumors. Nobody among the patients had been given any treatment before thyroid surgery. TCRdb reanalyzed the PCR reads with MiXCR. The sample lists approximately 21,000 clones; about 30% were seen once. Sequencing was performed on blood. The receptors come from a female donor with papillary thyroid cancer or a benign thyroid nodule (not recorded which). Some clones in this sample may be carry-over from other donors' samples.

This clone was picked up many times. The chain uses TRBV6-5 and TRBJ2-1; possible D gene TRBD1, 6 bases. The V and J ends lost 3 bases and 9 bases respectively, with 21 bases between them. CDR1 and CDR2 from the germline V gene are MNHEY and SVGAGI. The CDR3 is 16 amino acids. The CDR3 protein is CASSYETLGAIGEQFF. CDR3 in DNA: TGTGCCAGCAGTTATGAAACACTGGGGGCTATCGGTGAGCAGTTCTTC.

This clone came up many times. J is TRBJ1-1 and V is TRBV18; D may be TRBD1 (5 bases). The CDR3 extends over 12 amino acids. V dropped 1 base and J dropped 6 bases, with 6 bases sitting between them. Germline V lookup: CDR1 KGHSH, CDR2 LQKENI. The CDR3 DNA reads as TGTGCCAGCTCACCACAGGGGTCTGAAGCTTTCTTT. It encodes CASSPQGSEAFF.

The count of this clone is one. This chain uses TRBV18 with TRBJ2-5; no definite D call. Trimming took 2 bases from V and 2 from J, leaving 12 bases between them. The CDR3 totals 15 residues. Germline loops: CDR1 KGHSH, CDR2 LQKENI. The CDR3 DNA sequence: TGTGCCAGCTCACCAAAATATGCGGAGCAAGAGACCCAGTACTTC. Amino acids: CASSPKYAEQETQYF.

This clone occurred a few times. The V gene is TRBV19, the J gene TRBJ1-2; 10 bases are shared with TRBD1. V shed 0 bases, J shed 4 bases, and the junction held 2 bases outside the gene matches. The CDR3 sequence is 15 residues long. The germline CDR1 and CDR2 sequences are LNHDA and SQIVND (reference sequence). The CDR3 DNA follows: TGTGCCAGTAGTATAGATCGGACAGGGGGCTATGGCTACACCTTC. Translating gives CASSIDRTGGYGYTF.

The chain combines TRBV6-1 with TRBJ2-7; 7 bases agree with TRBD2. Unmatched junction bases numbered 9, after V lost 4 bases and J lost 9 bases. The CDR3 is 13 residues long. Germline V gene lookup returns CDR1 MNHNS and CDR2 SASEGT. CDR3 residues: CASSVGSPGGQYF. The CDR3 DNA reads TGTGCCAGCAGTGTAGGCAGCCCGGGGGGGCAGTACTTC.

This chain's CDR3 is CAWSVKGSRAGYTF. Written as DNA, the CDR3 is TGTGCCTGGAGTGTAAAGGGTAGTCGAGCTGGCTACACCTTC. V usage is TRBV30 and J usage is TRBJ1-2; D is unclear. The V gene's germline CDR1 is GTSNPN and CDR2 SVGIG (reference sequence). Trimming cost V 0 bases and J 7 bases, with 15 bases left between them. This CDR3 comprises 14 residues.

Many counts were recorded for this clone. This chain joins TRBV12-3 or TRBV12-4 and TRBJ2-7; D is possibly TRBD1 (6 bases). Between the trimmed V and J ends, which lost 6 bases and 3 bases, there was a span of 12 bases. The CDR3 length is 13 residues. CDR3 residues: CASSLQGIYEQYF. DNA for the CDR3: TGTGCCAGCAGCCTACAGGGTATCTACGAGCAGTACTTC.

This clone was observed a handful of times. The rearrangement uses TRBV6-1 and TRBJ2-7; 11 bases fit TRBD1. The ends lost 10 bases at V and 3 bases at J; junction bases unmatched: 8. The germline V gene has CDR1 MNHNS and CDR2 SASEGT. The CDR3 is 14 amino acids. This chain's CDR3 is CATSAGTGGYEQYF. DNA for the CDR3: TGTGCCACTTCGGCCGGGACAGGGGGCTACGAGCAGTACTTC.

The chain combines TRBV4-1 with TRBJ2-7; 10 bases are a match to TRBD1. Germline V lookup: CDR1 MGHRA, CDR2 YSYEKL. After removal of 5 bases from V and 1 base from J, the junction contained 2 bases not matched to a gene. This CDR3 is built from 14 residues. CDR3 in amino acids: CASSWGQGSYEQYF. DNA for the CDR3: TGCGCCAGCAGCTGGGGACAGGGGTCCTACGAGCAGTACTTC.

The CDR3 protein is CASSSQGAAGYTF. CDR3 DNA sequence: TGTGCCAGCAGTTCTCAGGGGGCGGCTGGCTACACCTTC. This rearrangement joins TRBV28 to TRBJ1-2, with 8 bases lining up with TRBD1. The CDR3 has 13 residues. Germline-derived CDR1 and CDR2 are MDHEN and SYDVKM. The junction had 5 bases not matched to a gene; V was cut back by 4 bases and J by 7 bases.

This clone occurred many times. The gene calls are TRBV24-1 and TRBJ1-1, with a possible D match to TRBD1 (6 bases). Trimming removed 5 bases at V and 6 bases at J, with 15 bases between. CDR1 and CDR2 from the germline V gene are KGHDR and SFDVKD. The CDR3 is 14 residues long. CDR3 bases: TGTGCCACCAGTGTCGGGGGCGCGAGTTCTGAAGCTTTCTTT. This sequence encodes CATSVGGASSEAFF.

This clone was recorded many times. The rearrangement joins TRBV6-1 to TRBJ1-6, with D perhaps matching TRBD1 (5 bases). CDR3 length: 16 residues. V gave up 5 bases and J gave up 6 bases, with 17 bases separating them. Per the germline V gene, CDR1 is MNHNS and CDR2 is SASEGT. The CDR3 bases are TGTGCCAGCAGTTCCTGGATGAGGGGAGGTAATTCACCCCTCCACTTT. Encoded protein: CASSSWMRGGNSPLHF.

This clone was counted a few times. The J gene is TRBJ2-2, the V gene TRBV11-2; D is perhaps TRBD1 or TRBD2 (5 bases each). The CDR3 contains 17 residues. V lost 0 bases and J lost 5, with 16 bases in between. Germline values: CDR1 SGHAT, CDR2 FQNNGV. CDR3 region: CASSLESVDSGTGELFF. The CDR3 nucleotides read TGTGCCAGCAGCTTAGAATCCGTTGACAGCGGTACCGGGGAGCTGTTTTTT.

This clone was counted at least ten times. The chain carries TRBV10-1 and TRBJ2-7; D uncertain. This CDR3 comprises 14 residues. Germline V gene sequence: CDR1 WNHNN, CDR2 SYGVQD (reference sequence). V lost 3 bases and J 0 bases, leaving 9 bases between the germline ends. In nucleotides, the CDR3 is TGCGCCAGCAGTGACGGGTATGTCTCCTACGAGCAGTACTTC. Its protein is CASSDGYVSYEQYF.

This clone rates as medium-sized. The chain is built from TRBV20-1 and TRBJ2-3; maybe TRBD2 (6 bases). Trimming shortened V by 5 bases and J by 3 bases, and 15 bases separated the two germline ends. Germline values: CDR1 DFQATT, CDR2 SNEGSKA (reference sequence). The CDR3 totals 14 residues. The CDR3 DNA follows: TGCAGTGCTGGAAGACTAGTTGGTACAGATACGCAGTATTTT. Residues: CSAGRLVGTDTQYF.

Within the sample, this clone is medium-sized (0.01 to 0.1%). The V call is TRBV7-2, the J call TRBJ1-2, with D tentatively TRBD1 (5 bases). This CDR3 spans 15 amino acids. V was clipped by 4 bases and J by 4 bases, with 16 bases between them. The germline V gene encodes CDR1 SGHTA and CDR2 FQGNSA. Here the CDR3 reads CASSSIQGNVYGYTF. CDR3 in DNA: TGTGCCAGCAGCTCCATCCAGGGCAACGTCTATGGCTACACCTTC.

This clone was found many times. CDR3 in amino acids: CASRPRGRSYEQYF. The CDR3, as DNA: TGTGCCAGCAGACCAAGGGGCCGGTCCTACGAGCAGTACTTC. The gene calls are TRBV6-1 and TRBJ2-7, with D possibly being TRBD1 (5 bases). CDR1 is MNHNS, CDR2 SASEGT, per germline. V dropped 6 bases and J dropped 1 base, with 13 bases sitting between them. The length of the CDR3 is 14 residues.

This clone was detected ten times or more. The V gene is TRBV5-4, the J gene TRBJ2-4, with TRBD2 matching over 12 bases. This CDR3 has 16 amino acids. Germline lookup yields CDR1 SGHNT and CDR2 YYREEE (reference sequence). Losses at the gene ends were 0 bases for V and 8 bases for J; bases not matched to a gene: 6. The CDR3 nucleotides are TGTGCCAGCAGCTTGGGGTCTAGCGGGGGGGCGTACATTCAGTACTTC. It encodes CASSLGSSGGAYIQYF.

At least ten counts were recorded for this clone. V and J are TRBV18 and TRBJ2-1; D is unclear. The ends were cut back, 6 bases at V and 10 bases at J, with 13 bases in the middle. The CDR3 has 12 residues. CDR1 is KGHSH, CDR2 LQKENI, per germline. The CDR3 DNA reads as TGTGCCAGCTCGCGTCCCCCGGACGAGCAGTTCTTC. It specifies CASSRPPDEQFF.

This clone was counted at least ten times. The chain carries TRBV5-1 and TRBJ2-5; D tentatively reads TRBD1 or TRBD2 (5 bases each). Germline-derived CDR1 and CDR2 are SGHRS and YFSETQ. Trimming pared 1 base from V and 1 base from J, leaving 8 bases between. The CDR3 sequence is 14 residues long. CDR3: CASSLWGIQETQYF. CDR3 coding DNA: TGCGCCAGCAGCTTGTGGGGGATCCAAGAGACCCAGTACTTC.

About this clone itself: One base away lies a much larger clone, so this may be a sequencing read error. V usage is TRBV3-1 and J usage is TRBJ2-1; TRBD1 is a possible D gene (5 bases). V was cut by 0 bases and J by 8 bases, with 11 bases left in between. The CDR3 has 14 amino acids. Per the germline V gene, CDR1 is LGHDT and CDR2 is YNNKEL (reference sequence). CDR3 sequence: CASSQEWTNDEQFF. Here the CDR3 DNA reads TGTGCCAGCAGCCAAGAATGGACAAACGATGAGCAGTTCTTC.

Ten or more counts support this clone. This sequence joins TRBV28 and TRBJ2-6; D remains ambiguous. The ends were cut back, 5 bases at V and 0 bases at J, with 5 bases in the middle. This CDR3 is 14 amino acids long. From germline, CDR1 is MDHEN and CDR2 SYDVKM. CDR3 DNA: TGTGCCAGCAGTACCCGCTCTGGGGCCAACGTCCTGACTTTC. Translation gives CASSTRSGANVLTF. Full variable domain (outside the CDR3, taken from reference TRBV28 and TRBJ2-6): DVKVTQSSRYLVKRTGEKVFLECVQDMDHENMFWYRQDPGLGLRLIYFSYDVKMKEKGDIPEGYSVSREKKERFSLILESASTNQTSMYLCASSTRSGANVLTFGAGSRLTVL.

This clone was counted at least ten times. The same CDR3 also results from other DNA sequences found in this sample. The chain is built from TRBV5-5 and TRBJ1-2, with D maybe TRBD1 (6 bases). The length of the CDR3 is 15 residues. CDR1 and CDR2 from the germline V gene are SGHKS and YYEKEE (reference sequence). Trimming left V 4 bases short and J 5 bases short, with 18 bases between. The DNA for the CDR3 is TGTGCCAGCAGCCGCCTCGGAACAGGGACTTATGGCTACACCTTC. Protein sequence: CASSRLGTGTYGYTF.

This clone was recorded many times. The junction shows a germline mismatch at one end, possibly a read error. This chain links TRBV20-1 with TRBJ1-5, with 7 bases identical to TRBD1. Germline V gives CDR1 DFQATT, CDR2 SNEGSKA (reference sequence). The CDR3 is made up of 16 amino acids. CDR3 sequence (DNA): TGCAGTGCTTCAGGGGGGGGGGCTTATAGCAGTCAGCCCCAGCATTTT. This sequence encodes CSASGGGAYSSQPQHF.

This clone was detected many times. The chain links TRBV18 to TRBJ1-1; TRBD1 is a possible D gene (5 bases). The V gene's germline CDR1 is KGHSH and CDR2 LQKENI. The CDR3 runs to 12 residues. Trimming left V 2 bases short and J 4 bases short, with 5 bases between. For the CDR3, the DNA is TGTGCCAGCTCACCAGGGACCACTGAAGCTTTCTTT. Translating gives CASSPGTTEAFF.

As concerns this clone: The germline gene is not matched at one end of the junction; a read error may be the cause. The V gene is TRBV4-3, the J gene TRBJ1-2, with a weak D call TRBD1 (6 bases). Germline V gene lookup returns CDR1 LGHNA and CDR2 YSLEER. The CDR3 consists of 15 residues. The chain's CDR3 is CASSHDFQGRYGYTF. For the CDR3, the DNA is TGCGCAAGCAGCCACGATTTTCAGGGGAGATATGGCTACACCTTC.

The V and J genes are TRBV12-3 or TRBV12-4 and TRBJ1-4; D gene uncertain. Trimming took off 6 bases at V and 6 bases at J, with 8 bases between the two ends. This CDR3 is 12 amino acids long. CDR3 bases: TGTGCCAGCAGCCAACTTGATGAAAAACTGTTTTTT. Protein: CASSQLDEKLFF.

This clone was recorded many times. The chain is built from TRBV12-3 or TRBV12-4 and TRBJ2-2; D perhaps matches TRBD2 (6 bases). The CDR3 consists of 13 residues. Deletions cut 8 bases from V and 6 bases from J, with 13 bases between. The CDR3: CASGYRGAGELFF. In DNA form, the CDR3 reads TGTGCCAGCGGGTACCGCGGGGCCGGGGAGCTGTTTTTT.

This clone was found many times. V is TRBV6-1 and J is TRBJ2-2; D unresolved. V was cut by 7 bases and J by 7 bases, with 7 bases left in between. In germline, CDR1 is MNHNS, CDR2 SASEGT. The CDR3 length is 11 residues. The CDR3 loop reads CASIKVGELFF. CDR3 nucleotide sequence: TGTGCCAGCATTAAGGTCGGGGAGCTGTTTTTT.

V is TRBV28 and J is TRBJ2-2; D remains ambiguous. In germline, CDR1 is MDHEN, CDR2 SYDVKM. With 4 bases removed from V and 1 base from J, the gap between germline ends came to 13 bases. The length of the CDR3 is 16 residues. CDR3 coding DNA: TGTGCCAGCAGTTCCGTCGTCGAGAAGAACACCGGGGAGCTGTTTTTT. Residues: CASSSVVEKNTGELFF.

This clone was counted a few times. Sequence at one end of the junction differs from germline and may be a read error. J is TRBJ1-5 and V is TRBV27; weak D call: TRBD1 (5 bases). In germline, CDR1 is MNHEY, CDR2 SMNVEV (reference sequence). This CDR3 spans 14 amino acids. The CDR3 sequence is CASSLLGGTQPQHF. CDR3 nucleotides: TGTGCCAGCAGTTTATTAGGAGGGACTCAGCCTCAGCATTTT.

By proportion, this clone is medium-sized (0.01 to 0.1%). The chain uses TRBV7-2 and TRBJ2-5, with D possibly matching TRBD1 (6 bases). V was cut by 2 bases and J by 2 bases, with 12 bases left in between. The germline gives CDR1 SGHTA, CDR2 FQGNSA. This CDR3 contains 15 residues. DNA of the CDR3: TGTGCCAGCAGCTTATCCGGGACAAATCAAGAGACCCAGTACTTC. Protein sequence: CASSLSGTNQETQYF.